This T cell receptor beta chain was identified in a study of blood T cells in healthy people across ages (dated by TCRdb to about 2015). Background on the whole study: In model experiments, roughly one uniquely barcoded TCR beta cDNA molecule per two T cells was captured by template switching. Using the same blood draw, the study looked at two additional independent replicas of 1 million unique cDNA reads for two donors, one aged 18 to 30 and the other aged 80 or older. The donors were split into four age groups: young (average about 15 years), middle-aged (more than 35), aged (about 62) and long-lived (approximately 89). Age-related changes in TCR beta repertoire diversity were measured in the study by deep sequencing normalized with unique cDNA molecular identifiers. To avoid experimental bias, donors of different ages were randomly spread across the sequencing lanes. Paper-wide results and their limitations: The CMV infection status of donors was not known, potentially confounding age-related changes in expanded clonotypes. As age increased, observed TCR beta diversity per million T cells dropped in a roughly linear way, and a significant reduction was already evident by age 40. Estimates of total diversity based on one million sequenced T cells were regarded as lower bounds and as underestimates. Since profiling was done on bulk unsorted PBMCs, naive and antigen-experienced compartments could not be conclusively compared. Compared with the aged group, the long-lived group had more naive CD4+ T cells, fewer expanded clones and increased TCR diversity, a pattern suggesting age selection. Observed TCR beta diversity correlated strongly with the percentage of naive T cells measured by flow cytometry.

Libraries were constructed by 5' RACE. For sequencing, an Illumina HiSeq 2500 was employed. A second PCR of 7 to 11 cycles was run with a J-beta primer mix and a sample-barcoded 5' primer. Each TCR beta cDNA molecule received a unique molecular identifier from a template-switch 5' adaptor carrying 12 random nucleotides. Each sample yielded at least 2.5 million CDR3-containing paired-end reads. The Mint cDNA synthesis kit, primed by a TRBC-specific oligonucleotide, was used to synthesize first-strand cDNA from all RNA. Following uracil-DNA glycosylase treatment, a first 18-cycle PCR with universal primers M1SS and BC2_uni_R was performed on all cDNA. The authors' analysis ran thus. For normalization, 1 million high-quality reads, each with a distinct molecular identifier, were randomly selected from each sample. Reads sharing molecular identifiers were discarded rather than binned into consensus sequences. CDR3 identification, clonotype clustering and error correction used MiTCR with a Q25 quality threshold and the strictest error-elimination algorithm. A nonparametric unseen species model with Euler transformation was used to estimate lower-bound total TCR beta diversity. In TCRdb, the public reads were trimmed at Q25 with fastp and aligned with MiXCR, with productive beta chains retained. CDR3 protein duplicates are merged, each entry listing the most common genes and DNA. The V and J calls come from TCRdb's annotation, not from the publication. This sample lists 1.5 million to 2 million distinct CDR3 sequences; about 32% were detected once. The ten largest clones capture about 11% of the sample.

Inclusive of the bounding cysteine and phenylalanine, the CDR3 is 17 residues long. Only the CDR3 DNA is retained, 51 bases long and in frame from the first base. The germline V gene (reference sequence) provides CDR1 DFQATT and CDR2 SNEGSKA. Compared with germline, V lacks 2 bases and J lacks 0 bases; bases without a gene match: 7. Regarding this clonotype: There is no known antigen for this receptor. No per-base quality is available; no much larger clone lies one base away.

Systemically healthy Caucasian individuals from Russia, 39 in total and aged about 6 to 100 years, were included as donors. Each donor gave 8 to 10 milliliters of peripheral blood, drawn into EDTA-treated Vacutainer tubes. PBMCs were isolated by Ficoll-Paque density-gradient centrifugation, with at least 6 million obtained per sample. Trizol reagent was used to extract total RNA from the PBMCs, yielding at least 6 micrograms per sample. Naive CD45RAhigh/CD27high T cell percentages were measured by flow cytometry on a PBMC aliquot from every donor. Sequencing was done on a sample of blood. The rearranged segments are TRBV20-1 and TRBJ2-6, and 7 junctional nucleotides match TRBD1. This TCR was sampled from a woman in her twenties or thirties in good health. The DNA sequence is TGCAGTGCTAGACGGGACAGCCTCAACTCTGGGGCCAACGTCCTGACTTTC. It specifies CSARRDSLNSGANVLTF.